The T cell receptor (beta chain) under discussion was sequenced for a study of control samples from healthy donors and cancer patients. Assay: immunoSEQ multiplex PCR; the TCRdb copy retains only in-frame clones and omits some. The sample holds some 130,000 clones, about nine tenths seen once. Germline values: CDR1 SGHRS, CDR2 YFSETQ. The CDR3 length is 16 residues. V was shortened by 2 bases and J by 3 bases, with 18 bases between the two germline ends. The TCR originated in a man aged 18 to 35 in good health. The chain employs TRBV5-1 and TRBJ2-7; either TRBD1 or TRBD2 may fit D (5 bases each). The sequenced sample consisted of blood. The CDR3 protein is CASSLSSGAESYEQYF. The DNA of the CDR3 is TGCGCCAGCAGCTTATCATCCGGGGCGGAGAGCTACGAGCAGTACTTC.